The subject of this entry is one TCR beta chain. The target antigen is unknown. Germline CDR1 SGHDN, CDR2 FVKESK. The CDR3 is 17 residues long. The V and J ends lost 0 bases and 6 bases respectively, with 20 bases between them. TCRdb keeps only in-frame clones here, not all; method: immunoSEQ multiplex PCR. The table records over a million clones, around three quarters of them present only once. This entry belongs to a study of shared clonotypes between healthy human individuals. General study points: A small donor pool kept down the genetic and exposure-history diversity that was represented. Among the subsets, naive ones generally showed larger estimated richness than memory ones.

The genes are TRBV14 and TRBJ1-2; weak D call: TRBD1 (6 bases). The sequencing input was memory CD4+ T cells from PBMCs. Stated subset: CD45RA-negative fraction. The TCR comes from a man aged 18 to 29 in good health. Some clones in this sample may be carry-over from other donors' samples. The CDR3 loop is CASSQDRGAGLPDGYTF. The CDR3 DNA sequence: TGTGCCAGCAGCCAAGATAGGGGGGCAGGTCTGCCCGATGGCTACACCTTC.